The 17 T cell receptor beta chains in this list originate from one sample, sequenced in a study of monozygotic twins with inflammatory bowel disease. TCRdb reprocessed the 5' RACE reads; each CDR3 protein has one entry and no DNA is given. Here the sample table reports about 330,000 distinct CDR3 sequences. The specimen sequenced was blood. These receptors originate from a human donor with ulcerative colitis or Crohn's disease, or a healthy co-twin of an affected twin (not recorded which).

V is TRBV9 and J is TRBJ1-2; no DNA is available, so the TRBD1 call from TCRdb remains unchecked. Germline V gene lookup returns CDR1 SGDLS and CDR2 YYNGEE. This CDR3 has 15 residues. This chain's CDR3 is CASSPGQRANYGYTF.

The chain couples TRBV20-1 to TRBJ1-6; no DNA is available, so the TRBD1 call from TCRdb remains unchecked. This CDR3 contains 17 residues. CDR1 and CDR2 from the germline V gene are DFQATT and SNEGSKA (reference sequence). The CDR3 protein is CSDRGTGPTQLNSPLHF.

The rearrangement uses TRBV20-1 and TRBJ2-1; TCRdb's D call, TRBD1, is unchecked because there is no DNA. Germline CDR1 and CDR2: DFQATT and SNEGSKA (reference sequence). The length of the CDR3 is 16 residues. The CDR3 reads CSARDGGRILGNEQFF.

V is TRBV9 and J is TRBJ2-3; TCRdb's D call, TRBD1, is unchecked because there is no DNA. Germline values: CDR1 SGDLS, CDR2 YYNGEE. The CDR3 has 14 amino acids. CDR3 sequence: CASSVRGRTDTQYF.

V and J are TRBV27 and TRBJ2-7; TCRdb outputs TRBD1, but without DNA this stays unchecked. The CDR3 has 14 residues. CDR1 and CDR2 (germline): MNHEY, SMNVEV (reference sequence). The CDR3 is CASSFEVGPHEQYF.

The chain uses TRBV24-1 and TRBJ1-4; no DNA is available, so the TRBD1 call from TCRdb remains unchecked. The CDR3 is 15 residues long. Germline V gene data show CDR1 as KGHDR and CDR2 as SFDVKD. The CDR3 reads CATSDRQGGGEKLFF.

This chain connects TRBV12-5 to TRBJ2-7; TCRdb lists TRBD1, though no DNA is available to test this call. CDR1 is LGHNT and CDR2 is FRNRAP in the germline V gene. The CDR3 totals 15 residues. The chain's CDR3 is CASGLVSGSPYEQYF.

This chain connects TRBV11-1 to TRBJ2-5; without DNA, the TCRdb call of TRBD2 cannot be checked. The CDR3 length is 16 residues. Germline CDR1 SGHAT, CDR2 FQDESV (reference sequence). CDR3: CASSLDSSSTQETQYF.

The chain uses TRBV4-1 and TRBJ1-3; without DNA, the TCRdb call of TRBD1 cannot be checked. CDR1 is MGHRA and CDR2 is YSYEKL in the germline V gene. This CDR3 region has 16 residues. CDR3 sequence: CASSQDWGTGGNTIYF.

V gene TRBV5-1 combines with J gene TRBJ1-2. CDR1 SGHRS and CDR2 YFSETQ come from the germline V gene. CDR3 length: 13 residues. CDR3 region: CASRLREDNGYTF.

J is TRBJ2-7 and V is TRBV20-1; TCRdb picks TRBD2, but there is no DNA to check that call. The CDR3 spans 14 residues. Germline CDR1 is DFQATT and CDR2 is SNEGSKA (reference sequence). CDR3 sequence: CSASPGLFTYEQYF.

The CDR3: CASRKQGGYGYTF. The chain carries TRBV27 and TRBJ1-2; the TCRdb call, TRBD1, lacks DNA for checking. The CDR3 is made up of 13 amino acids. Germline CDR1 reads MNHEY; CDR2 reads SMNVEV (reference sequence).

This chain joins TRBV6-2 or TRBV6-3 and TRBJ2-4; TCRdb designates TRBD1, a call that cannot be tested without DNA. Per germline, CDR1 MNHEY and CDR2 SVGEGT. This CDR3 has 14 residues. CDR3 in amino acids: CASSYGVRANIQYF.

The chain employs TRBV4-1 and TRBJ1-2; TCRdb selects TRBD1, and the lack of DNA leaves this call unchecked. This CDR3 is 14 amino acids long. The V gene's germline CDR1 is MGHRA and CDR2 YSYEKL. The CDR3 loop is CASSQDSRGYGYTF.

The rearrangement links TRBV29-1 to TRBJ1-2. Germline V gene lookup returns CDR1 SQVTM and CDR2 ANQGSEA. The CDR3 is made up of 12 amino acids. The CDR3 protein is CSVYTTLYGYTF.

This rearrangement joins TRBV12-3 or TRBV12-4 to TRBJ2-2; the D call from TCRdb, TRBD1, cannot be confirmed without DNA. The CDR3 has 15 residues. The CDR3 reads CASSWAHQGTGELFF.

The chain recombines TRBV7-2 with TRBJ1-3; TCRdb's assignment of TRBD1 cannot be checked, as there is no DNA. The CDR3 loop spans 16 amino acids. Germline CDR1 SGHTA, CDR2 FQGNSA. CDR3 protein: CASSSRQGRSGNTIYF.